This is a list of T cell receptor beta chains from one sample in a study of beta chain features in type 1 diabetes. Only in-frame clones appear in the TCRdb table, and some are missing; sequencing was by immunoSEQ multiplex PCR. The table shows roughly 26,000 clones, with 49% occurring only once. The sequencing sample was made of stem cell memory CD4+ T cells from blood. These receptors all stem from a man aged 25 to 40 with type 1 diabetes. Both conserved end residues are part of each CDR3. The D gene is left open where the match is weak. Size is stated for part of the rows, as once, few or many counts, or as a class when the clone is expanded.

d_call: -
cdr3_length: 18
j_call: TRBJ2-6
v_call: TRBV5-1
clone_size: few
cdr3_aa: CASSPTDPGSTGANVLTF
cdr3_nt: TGCGCCAGCAGCCCGACCGATCCAGGGTCTACTGGGGCCAACGTCCTGACTTTC

d_call: -
cdr3_length: 10
j_call: TRBJ1-2
v_call: TRBV11-2
clone_size: -
cdr3_aa: CASSPQGGTF
cdr3_nt: TGTGCCAGCAGCCCCCAGGGTGGCACCTTC

d_call: TRBD1
cdr3_length: 14
j_call: TRBJ2-5
v_call: TRBV7-7
clone_size: few
cdr3_aa: CASSLRGQRETQYF
cdr3_nt: TGTGCTAGCAGCTTAAGGGGACAGAGAGAGACCCAGTACTTC

d_call: -
cdr3_length: 14
j_call: TRBJ2-1
v_call: TRBV30
clone_size: -
cdr3_aa: CAWSVNSASGEQFF
cdr3_nt: TGTGCCTGGAGTGTAAATAGCGCAAGTGGTGAGCAGTTCTTC

d_call: -
cdr3_length: 15
j_call: TRBJ2-7
v_call: TRBV6-5
clone_size: -
cdr3_aa: CASSYSRTEPGEQYF
cdr3_nt: TGTGCCAGCAGTTACTCTAGGACAGAGCCGGGGGAGCAGTACTTC

d_call: TRBD2
cdr3_length: 19
j_call: TRBJ2-5
v_call: TRBV5-4
clone_size: -
cdr3_aa: CASSSGLAGGRISQETQYF
cdr3_nt: TGTGCCAGCAGCTCCGGACTAGCGGGGGGCCGGATATCACAAGAGACCCAGTACTTC

d_call: TRBD2
cdr3_length: 19
j_call: TRBJ2-2
v_call: TRBV11-2
clone_size: -
cdr3_aa: CASSYARTSGIANTGELFF
cdr3_nt: TGTGCCAGCAGCTATGCCCGGACTAGCGGGATCGCGAACACCGGGGAGCTGTTTTTT

d_call: -
cdr3_length: 14
j_call: TRBJ2-2
v_call: TRBV29-1
clone_size: -
cdr3_aa: CSVNINGSPGELFF
cdr3_nt: TGCAGCGTTAACATAAACGGGAGTCCCGGGGAGCTGTTTTTT

d_call: TRBD2
cdr3_length: 16
j_call: TRBJ2-3
v_call: TRBV30
clone_size: few
cdr3_aa: CAWAMGLAGGTDTQYF
cdr3_nt: TGTGCCTGGGCGATGGGACTAGCGGGGGGCACAGATACGCAGTATTTT

d_call: TRBD2
cdr3_length: 16
j_call: TRBJ2-3
v_call: TRBV11-2
clone_size: -
cdr3_aa: CASSPQLAGGTDTQYF
cdr3_nt: TGTGCCAGCAGCCCCCAGCTAGCGGGGGGCACAGATACGCAGTATTTT

d_call: TRBD2
cdr3_length: 13
j_call: TRBJ2-5
v_call: TRBV6-1
clone_size: few
cdr3_aa: CASRGGPKETQYF
cdr3_nt: TGTGCCAGCAGGGGAGGGCCAAAGGAGACCCAGTACTTC

d_call: -
cdr3_length: 16
j_call: TRBJ2-5
v_call: TRBV7-9
clone_size: once
cdr3_aa: CASSLPLLAGEETQYF
cdr3_nt: TGTGCCAGCAGCCTTCCCCTATTGGCTGGAGAAGAGACCCAGTACTTC

d_call: TRBD1
cdr3_length: 17
j_call: TRBJ2-3
v_call: TRBV11-2
clone_size: -
cdr3_aa: CASSFRPTGGGTDTQYF
cdr3_nt: TGTGCCAGCAGCTTCCGACCCACAGGGGGCGGAACAGATACGCAGTATTTT

d_call: -
cdr3_length: 15
j_call: TRBJ1-6
v_call: TRBV25-1
clone_size: -
cdr3_aa: CASSGQGQWNSPLHF
cdr3_nt: TGTGCCAGCAGTGGGCAGGGGCAATGGAATTCACCCCTCCACTTT

d_call: TRBD1
cdr3_length: 12
j_call: TRBJ2-5
v_call: TRBV11-3
clone_size: -
cdr3_aa: CASSVRQGEQYF
cdr3_nt: TGTGCCAGCAGCGTAAGGCAGGGGGAGCAGTACTTC

d_call: TRBD1
cdr3_length: 13
j_call: TRBJ1-1
v_call: TRBV2
clone_size: -
cdr3_aa: CASSLRGPTEAFF
cdr3_nt: TGTGCCAGCAGCCTAAGGGGGCCCACTGAAGCTTTCTTT

d_call: -
cdr3_length: 15
j_call: TRBJ2-7
v_call: TRBV7-8
clone_size: -
cdr3_aa: CASGSEGASSYEQYF
cdr3_nt: TGTGCCAGCGGGTCCGAGGGCGCGAGCTCCTACGAGCAGTACTTC

d_call: TRBD1
cdr3_length: 16
j_call: TRBJ2-7
v_call: TRBV18
clone_size: few
cdr3_aa: CASSPRGQVLSYEQYF
cdr3_nt: TGTGCCAGCTCACCTCGAGGACAGGTACTCTCCTACGAGCAGTACTTC